This T cell receptor beta chain was identified in a study of blood T cell repertoires in COVID-19. V was clipped by 2 bases and J by 4 bases, with 8 bases between them. CDR1 is MDHEN, CDR2 SYDVKM, per germline. This CDR3 region has 13 residues. The protocol was immunoSEQ multiplex PCR, while the TCRdb copy is restricted to in-frame clones and leaves out a portion. The table has a few hundred thousand clones, over 75% seen once; the top ten hold approximately 8.8%. The chain links TRBV28 to TRBJ1-1; no reliable D call. The sequence derives from a woman aged 40 to 55 who had recovered from COVID-19. Source material: PBMCs or T cells enriched from blood (not recorded which). CDR3 residues: CASSLLSPTEAFF. The CDR3 nucleotides are TGTGCCAGCAGTTTACTCAGTCCCACTGAAGCTTTCTTT.